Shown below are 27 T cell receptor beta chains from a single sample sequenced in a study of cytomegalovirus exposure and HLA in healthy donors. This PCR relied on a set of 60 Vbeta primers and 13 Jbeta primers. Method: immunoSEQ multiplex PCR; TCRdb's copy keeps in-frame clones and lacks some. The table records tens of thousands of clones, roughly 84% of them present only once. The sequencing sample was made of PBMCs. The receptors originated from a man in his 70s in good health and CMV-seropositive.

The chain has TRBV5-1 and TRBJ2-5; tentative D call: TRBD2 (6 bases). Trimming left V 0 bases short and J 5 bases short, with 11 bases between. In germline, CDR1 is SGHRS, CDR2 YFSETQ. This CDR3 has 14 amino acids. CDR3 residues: CASSLGVGGETQYF. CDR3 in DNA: TGCGCCAGCAGCTTGGGGGTCGGGGGTGAGACCCAGTACTTC.

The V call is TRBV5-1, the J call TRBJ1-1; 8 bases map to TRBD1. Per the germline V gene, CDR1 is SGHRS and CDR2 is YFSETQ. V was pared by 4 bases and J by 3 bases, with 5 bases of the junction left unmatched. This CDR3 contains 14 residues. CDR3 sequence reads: CASSAQGADTEAFF. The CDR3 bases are TGCGCCAGCAGCGCCCAGGGGGCGGACACTGAAGCTTTCTTT.

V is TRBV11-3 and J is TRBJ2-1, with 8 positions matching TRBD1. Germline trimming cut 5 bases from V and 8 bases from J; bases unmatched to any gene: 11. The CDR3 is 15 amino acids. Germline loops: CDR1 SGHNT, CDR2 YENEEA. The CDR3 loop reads CASSSTGTGFDEQFF. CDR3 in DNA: TGTGCCAGCAGCAGTACCGGGACAGGTTTCGATGAGCAGTTCTTC.

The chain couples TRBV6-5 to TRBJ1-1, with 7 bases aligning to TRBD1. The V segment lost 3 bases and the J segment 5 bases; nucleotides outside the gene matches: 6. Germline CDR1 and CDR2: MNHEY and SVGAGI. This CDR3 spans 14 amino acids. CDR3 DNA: TGTGCCAGCAGTTATCACAGGGGTCGGACTGAAGCTTTCTTT. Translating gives CASSYHRGRTEAFF.

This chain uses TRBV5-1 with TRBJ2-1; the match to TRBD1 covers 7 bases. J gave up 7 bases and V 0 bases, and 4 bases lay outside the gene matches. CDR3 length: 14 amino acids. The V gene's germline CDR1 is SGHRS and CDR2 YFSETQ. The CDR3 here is CASSLEQGKNEQFF. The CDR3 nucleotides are TGCGCCAGCAGCTTGGAACAGGGGAAGAATGAGCAGTTCTTC.

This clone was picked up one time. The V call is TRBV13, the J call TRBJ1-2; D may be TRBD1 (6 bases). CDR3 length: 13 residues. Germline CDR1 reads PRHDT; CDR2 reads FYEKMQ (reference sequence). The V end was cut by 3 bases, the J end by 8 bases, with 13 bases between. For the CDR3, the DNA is TGTGCCAGCAGCTTGGGGATGACAGGAGGCTACACCTTC. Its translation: CASSLGMTGGYTF.

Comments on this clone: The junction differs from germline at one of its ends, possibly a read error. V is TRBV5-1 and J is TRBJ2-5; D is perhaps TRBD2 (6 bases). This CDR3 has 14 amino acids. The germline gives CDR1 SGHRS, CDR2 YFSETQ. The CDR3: CASSPSEGQGTQYF. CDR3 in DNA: TGCGCCAGCAGCCCTTCGGAGGGCCAAGGGACCCAGTACTTC.

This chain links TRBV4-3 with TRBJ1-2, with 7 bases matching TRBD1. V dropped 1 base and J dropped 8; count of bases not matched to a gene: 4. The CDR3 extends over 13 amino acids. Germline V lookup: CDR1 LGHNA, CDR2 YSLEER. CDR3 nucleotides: TGCGCCAGCAGCCAAGGGCAGGGGGAAGGCTACACCTTC. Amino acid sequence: CASSQGQGEGYTF.

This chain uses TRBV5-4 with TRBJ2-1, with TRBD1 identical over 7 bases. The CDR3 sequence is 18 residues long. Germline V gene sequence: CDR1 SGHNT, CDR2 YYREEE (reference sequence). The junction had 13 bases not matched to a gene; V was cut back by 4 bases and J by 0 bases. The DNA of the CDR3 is TGTGCCAGCAGCCGGGACAGCCTGTGGGCTAGCTCCTACAATGAGCAGTTCTTC. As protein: CASSRDSLWASSYNEQFF.

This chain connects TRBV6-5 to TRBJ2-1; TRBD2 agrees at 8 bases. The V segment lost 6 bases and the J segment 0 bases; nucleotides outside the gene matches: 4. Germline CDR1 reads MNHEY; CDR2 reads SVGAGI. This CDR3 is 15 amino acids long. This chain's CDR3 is CASRSSGSSYNEQFF. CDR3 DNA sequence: TGTGCCAGCAGGTCAAGCGGGAGCTCCTACAATGAGCAGTTCTTC.

DNA for the CDR3: TGTGCCAGCAGCCTAGCGGGGGACAATCAGCCCCAGCATTTT. Amino acids: CASSLAGDNQPQHF. This chain links TRBV6-1 with TRBJ1-5, with D perhaps TRBD1 (5 bases). The CDR3 spans 14 residues. The V gene lost 6 bases and the J gene lost 3 bases, with 12 bases spanning the gap. Germline V gene data show CDR1 as MNHNS and CDR2 as SASEGT.

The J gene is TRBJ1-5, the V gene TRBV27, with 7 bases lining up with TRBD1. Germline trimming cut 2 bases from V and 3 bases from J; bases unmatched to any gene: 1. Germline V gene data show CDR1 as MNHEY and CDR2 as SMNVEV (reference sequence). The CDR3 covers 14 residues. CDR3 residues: CASSLQGVNQPQHF. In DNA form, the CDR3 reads TGTGCCAGCAGTTTACAGGGGGTCAATCAGCCCCAGCATTTT.

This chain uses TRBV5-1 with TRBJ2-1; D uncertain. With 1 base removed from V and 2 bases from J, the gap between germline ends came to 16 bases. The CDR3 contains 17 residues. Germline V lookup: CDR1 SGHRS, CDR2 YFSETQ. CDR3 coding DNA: TGCGCCAGCAGCTTGAGGAGTTCACGACCGACCTACAATGAGCAGTTCTTC. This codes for CASSLRSSRPTYNEQFF. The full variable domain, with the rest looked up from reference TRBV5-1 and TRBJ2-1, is KAGVTQTPRYLIKTRGQQVTLSCSPISGHRSVSWYQQTPGQGLQFLFEYFSETQRNKGNFPGRFSGRQFSNSRSEMNVSTLELGDSALYLCASSLRSSRPTYNEQFFGPGTRLTVL.

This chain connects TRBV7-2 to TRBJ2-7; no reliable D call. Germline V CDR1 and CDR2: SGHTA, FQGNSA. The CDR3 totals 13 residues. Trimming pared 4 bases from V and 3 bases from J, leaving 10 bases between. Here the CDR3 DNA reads TGTGCCAGCAGCTCGCGAGTTGGCTACGAGCAGTACTTC. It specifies CASSSRVGYEQYF.

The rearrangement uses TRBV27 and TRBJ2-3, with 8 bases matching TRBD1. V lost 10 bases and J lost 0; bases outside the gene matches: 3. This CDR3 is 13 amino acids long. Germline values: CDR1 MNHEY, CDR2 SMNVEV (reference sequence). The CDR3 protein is CATRDRSTDTQYF. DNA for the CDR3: TGTGCCACCAGGGACAGGAGCACAGATACGCAGTATTTT.

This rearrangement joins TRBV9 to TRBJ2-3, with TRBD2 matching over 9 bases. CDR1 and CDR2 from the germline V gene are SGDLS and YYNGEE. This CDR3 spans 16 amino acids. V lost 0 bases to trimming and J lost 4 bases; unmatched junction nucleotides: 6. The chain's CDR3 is CASSVGASGASDTQYF. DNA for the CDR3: TGTGCCAGCAGCGTAGGTGCTAGCGGGGCGTCAGATACGCAGTATTTT.

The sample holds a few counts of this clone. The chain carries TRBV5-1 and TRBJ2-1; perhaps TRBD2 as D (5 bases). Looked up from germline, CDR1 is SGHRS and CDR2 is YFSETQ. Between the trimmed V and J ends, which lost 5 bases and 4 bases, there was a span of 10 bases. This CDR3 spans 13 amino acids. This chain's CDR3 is CASRRDYYNEQFF. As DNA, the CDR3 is TGCGCCAGCAGGAGGGATTATTACAATGAGCAGTTCTTC.

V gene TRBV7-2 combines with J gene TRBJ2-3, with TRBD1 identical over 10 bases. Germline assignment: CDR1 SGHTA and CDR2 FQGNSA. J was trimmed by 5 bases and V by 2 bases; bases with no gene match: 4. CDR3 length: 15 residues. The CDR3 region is CASSLSGTGVDTQYF. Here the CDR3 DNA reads TGTGCCAGCAGCTTATCGGGGACAGGGGTAGATACGCAGTATTTT.

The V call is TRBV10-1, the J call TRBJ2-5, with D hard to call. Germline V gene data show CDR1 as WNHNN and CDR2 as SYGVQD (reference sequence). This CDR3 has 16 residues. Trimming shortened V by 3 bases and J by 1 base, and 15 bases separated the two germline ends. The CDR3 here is CASSDFGAQAQETQYF. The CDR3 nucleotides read TGCGCCAGCAGTGATTTCGGCGCCCAGGCCCAAGAGACCCAGTACTTC.

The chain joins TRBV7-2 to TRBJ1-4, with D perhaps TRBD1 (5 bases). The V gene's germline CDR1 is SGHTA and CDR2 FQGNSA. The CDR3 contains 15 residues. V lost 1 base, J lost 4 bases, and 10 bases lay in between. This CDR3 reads CASSLVRQYNEKLFF. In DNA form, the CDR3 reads TGTGCCAGCAGCTTAGTACGACAGTATAATGAAAAACTGTTTTTT.

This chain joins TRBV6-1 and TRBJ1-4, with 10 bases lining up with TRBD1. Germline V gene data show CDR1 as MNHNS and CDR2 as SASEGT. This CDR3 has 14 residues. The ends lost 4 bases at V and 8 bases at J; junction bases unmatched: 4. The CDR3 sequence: CASSGQGAREKLFF. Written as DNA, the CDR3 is TGTGCCAGCAGTGGACAGGGGGCGCGAGAAAAACTGTTTTTT.

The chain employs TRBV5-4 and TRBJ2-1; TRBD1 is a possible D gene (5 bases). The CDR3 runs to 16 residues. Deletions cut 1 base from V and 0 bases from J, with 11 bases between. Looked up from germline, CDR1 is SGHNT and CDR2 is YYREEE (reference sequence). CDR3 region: CASSLTQVSSYNEQFF. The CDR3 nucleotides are TGTGCCAGCAGCTTGACACAGGTTAGCTCCTACAATGAGCAGTTCTTC.

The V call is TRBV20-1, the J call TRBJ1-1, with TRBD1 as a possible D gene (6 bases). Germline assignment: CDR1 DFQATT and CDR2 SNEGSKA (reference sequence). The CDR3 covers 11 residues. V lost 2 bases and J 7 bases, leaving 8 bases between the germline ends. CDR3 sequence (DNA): TGCAGTGCTAGAAGACAGGTTGAAGCTTTCTTT. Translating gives CSARRQVEAFF.

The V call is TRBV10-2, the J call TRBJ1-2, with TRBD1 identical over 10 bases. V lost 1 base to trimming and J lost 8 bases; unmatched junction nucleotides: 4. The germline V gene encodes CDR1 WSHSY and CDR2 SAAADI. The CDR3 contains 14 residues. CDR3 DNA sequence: TGCGCCAGCAGTGAGTGGTGGGACAGGGGAGGCTACACCTTC. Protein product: CASSEWWDRGGYTF.

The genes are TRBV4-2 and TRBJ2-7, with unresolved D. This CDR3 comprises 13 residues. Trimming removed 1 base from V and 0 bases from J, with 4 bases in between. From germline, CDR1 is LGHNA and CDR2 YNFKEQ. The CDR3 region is CASSQANSYEQYF. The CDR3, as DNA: TGTGCCAGCAGCCAAGCTAACTCCTACGAGCAGTACTTC.

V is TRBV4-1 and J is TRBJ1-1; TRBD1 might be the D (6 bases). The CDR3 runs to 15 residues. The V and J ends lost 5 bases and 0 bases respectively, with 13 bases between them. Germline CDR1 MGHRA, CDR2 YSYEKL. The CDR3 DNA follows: TGCGCCAGCAGCGTCTTAGACAGGTTGAACACTGAAGCTTTCTTT. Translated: CASSVLDRLNTEAFF.

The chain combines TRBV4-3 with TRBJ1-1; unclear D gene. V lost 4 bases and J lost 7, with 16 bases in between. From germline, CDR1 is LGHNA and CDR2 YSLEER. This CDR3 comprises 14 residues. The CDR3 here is CASSRTPPRGEAFF. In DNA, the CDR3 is TGCGCCAGCAGCCGAACTCCCCCAAGAGGTGAAGCTTTCTTT.